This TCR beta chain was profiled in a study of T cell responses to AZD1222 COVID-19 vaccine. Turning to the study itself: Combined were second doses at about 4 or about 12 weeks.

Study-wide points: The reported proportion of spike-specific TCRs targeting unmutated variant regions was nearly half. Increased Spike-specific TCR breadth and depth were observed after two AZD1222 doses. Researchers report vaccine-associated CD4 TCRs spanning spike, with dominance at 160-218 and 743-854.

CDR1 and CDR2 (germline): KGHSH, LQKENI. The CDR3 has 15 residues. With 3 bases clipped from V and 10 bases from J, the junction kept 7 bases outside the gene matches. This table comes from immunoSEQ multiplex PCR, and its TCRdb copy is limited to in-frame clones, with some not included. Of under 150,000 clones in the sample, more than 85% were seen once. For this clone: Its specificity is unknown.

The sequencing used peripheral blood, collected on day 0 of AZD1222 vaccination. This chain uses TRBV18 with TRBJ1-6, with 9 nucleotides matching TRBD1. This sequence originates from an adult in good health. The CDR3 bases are TGTGCCAGCTCACCCACCTGGGACAGGGAATCACCCCTCCACTTT. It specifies CASSPTWDRESPLHF. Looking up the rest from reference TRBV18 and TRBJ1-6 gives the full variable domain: NAGVMQNPRHLVRRRGQEARLRCSPMKGHSHVYWYRQLPEEGLKFMVYLQKENIIDESGMPKERFSAEFPKEGPSILRIQQVVRGDSAAYFCASSPTWDRESPLHFGNGTRLTVT.